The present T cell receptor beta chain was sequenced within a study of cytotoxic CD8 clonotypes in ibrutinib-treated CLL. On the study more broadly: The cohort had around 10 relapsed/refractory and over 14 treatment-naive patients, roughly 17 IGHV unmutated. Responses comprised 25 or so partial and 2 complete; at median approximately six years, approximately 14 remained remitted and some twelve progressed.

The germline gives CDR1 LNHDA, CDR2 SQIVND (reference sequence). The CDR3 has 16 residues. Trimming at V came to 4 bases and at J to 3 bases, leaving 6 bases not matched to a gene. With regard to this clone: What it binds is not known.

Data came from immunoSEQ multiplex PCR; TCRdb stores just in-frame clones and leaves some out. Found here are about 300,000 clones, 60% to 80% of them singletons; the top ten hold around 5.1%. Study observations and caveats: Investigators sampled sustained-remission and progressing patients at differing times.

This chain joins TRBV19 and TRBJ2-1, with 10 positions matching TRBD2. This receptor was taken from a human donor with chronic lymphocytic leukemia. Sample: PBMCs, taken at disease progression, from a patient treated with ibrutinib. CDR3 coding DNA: TGTGCCAGTAGTACACCCCTAGCGGGGGTCTACAATGAGCAGTTCTTC. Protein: CASSTPLAGVYNEQFF.